The sequence of this T cell receptor (beta chain) was determined in a study of T cells in localized non-small cell lung cancer. Libraries were prepared by immunoSEQ multiplex PCR; TCRdb keeps only in-frame clonotypes and omits some of them. The sample shows some 25,000 clones, 92% of them seen only once. The germline V and J ends were trimmed by 4 bases and 5 bases, with 17 bases remaining between them. CDR1 and CDR2 (germline): SNHLY, FYNNEI. The CDR3 is made up of 15 amino acids. The source of this sequence is a woman aged 35 to 75 with stage I lung adenocarcinoma. Specimen: peripheral blood, collected before any cancer treatment. The chain combines TRBV2 with TRBJ1-1; a possible D gene is TRBD1 (5 bases). CDR3 DNA: TGTGCCAGCAGTGTGGGTTCCAGGGTAGAGACTGAAGCTTTCTTT. Translation gives CASSVGSRVETEAFF.